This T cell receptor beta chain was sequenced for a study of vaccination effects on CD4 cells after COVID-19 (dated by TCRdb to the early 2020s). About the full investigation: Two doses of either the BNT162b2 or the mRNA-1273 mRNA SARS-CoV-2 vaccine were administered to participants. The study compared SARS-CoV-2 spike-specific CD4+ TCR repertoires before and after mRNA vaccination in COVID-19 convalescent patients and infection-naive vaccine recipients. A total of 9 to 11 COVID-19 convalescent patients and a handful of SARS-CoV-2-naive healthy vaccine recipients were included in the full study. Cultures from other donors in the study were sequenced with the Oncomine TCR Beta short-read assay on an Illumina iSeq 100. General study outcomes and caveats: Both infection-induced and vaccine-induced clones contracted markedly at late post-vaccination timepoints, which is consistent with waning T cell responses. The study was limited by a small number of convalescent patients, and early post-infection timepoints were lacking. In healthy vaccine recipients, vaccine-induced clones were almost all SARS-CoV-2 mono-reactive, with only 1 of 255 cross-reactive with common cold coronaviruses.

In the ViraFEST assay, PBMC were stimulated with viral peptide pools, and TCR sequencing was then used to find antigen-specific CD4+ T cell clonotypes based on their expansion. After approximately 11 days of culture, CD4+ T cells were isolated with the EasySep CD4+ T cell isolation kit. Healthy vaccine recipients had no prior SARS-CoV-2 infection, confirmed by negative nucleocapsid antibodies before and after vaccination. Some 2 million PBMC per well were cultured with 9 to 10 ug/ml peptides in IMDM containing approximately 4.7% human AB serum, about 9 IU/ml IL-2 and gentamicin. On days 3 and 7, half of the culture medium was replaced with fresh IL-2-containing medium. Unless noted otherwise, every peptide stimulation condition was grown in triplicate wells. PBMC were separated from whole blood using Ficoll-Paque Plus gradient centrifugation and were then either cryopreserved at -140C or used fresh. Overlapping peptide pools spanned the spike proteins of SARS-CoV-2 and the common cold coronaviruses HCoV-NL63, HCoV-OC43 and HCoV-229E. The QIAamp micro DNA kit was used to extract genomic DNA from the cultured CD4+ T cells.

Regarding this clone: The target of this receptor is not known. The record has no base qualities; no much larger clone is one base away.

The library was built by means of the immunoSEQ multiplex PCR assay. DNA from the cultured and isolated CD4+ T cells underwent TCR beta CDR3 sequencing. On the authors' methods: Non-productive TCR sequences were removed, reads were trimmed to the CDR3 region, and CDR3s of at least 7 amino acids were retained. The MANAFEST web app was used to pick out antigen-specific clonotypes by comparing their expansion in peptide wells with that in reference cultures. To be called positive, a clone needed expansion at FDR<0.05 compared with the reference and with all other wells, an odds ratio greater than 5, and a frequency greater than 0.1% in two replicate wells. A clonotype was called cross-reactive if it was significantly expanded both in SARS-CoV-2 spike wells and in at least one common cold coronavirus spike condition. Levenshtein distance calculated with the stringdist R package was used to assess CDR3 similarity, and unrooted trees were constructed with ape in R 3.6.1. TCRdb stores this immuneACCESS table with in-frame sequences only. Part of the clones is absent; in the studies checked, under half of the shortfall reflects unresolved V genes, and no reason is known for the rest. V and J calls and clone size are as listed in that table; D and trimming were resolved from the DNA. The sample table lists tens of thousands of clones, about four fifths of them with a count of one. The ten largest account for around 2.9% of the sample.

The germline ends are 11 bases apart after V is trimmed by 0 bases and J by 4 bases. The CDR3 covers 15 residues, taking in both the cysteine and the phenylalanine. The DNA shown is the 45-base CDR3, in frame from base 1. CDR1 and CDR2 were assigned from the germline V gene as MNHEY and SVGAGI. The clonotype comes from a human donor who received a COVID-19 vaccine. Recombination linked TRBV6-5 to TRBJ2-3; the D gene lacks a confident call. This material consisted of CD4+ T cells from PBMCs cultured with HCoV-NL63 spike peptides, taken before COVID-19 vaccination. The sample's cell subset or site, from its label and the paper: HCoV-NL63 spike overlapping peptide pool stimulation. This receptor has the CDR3 CASSYSWAEADTQYF. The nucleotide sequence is TGTGCCAGCAGTTACTCGTGGGCCGAGGCAGATACGCAGTATTTT.